Below, 13 T cell receptor beta chains from the same sample are listed, as sequenced in a study of CD8 T cells in Susac syndrome. The RNA, about 0.45 to 1 ug, was put through reverse transcription using random hexamers. TCRdb reanalysed the immunoSEQ multiplex PCR reads using MiXCR and keeps one entry per CDR3 protein. The sample contains approximately 270,000 distinct CDR3 sequences, approximately 92% of which appear only once. The sequenced material came from CD4+ T cells from PBMCs. The receptors were sampled from a human donor with multiple sclerosis.

CDR3 in DNA: TGTGCCAGCAGTTTATATGCTGGCCTGGGCGTAGCCTACGAGCAGTACTTC. It encodes CASSLYAGLGVAYEQYF. V gene TRBV28 combines with J gene TRBJ2-7; D remains unclear. The CDR3 has 17 amino acids. From germline, CDR1 is MDHEN and CDR2 SYDVKM. Trimming left V 1 base short and J 2 bases short, with 18 bases between.

The V gene is TRBV19, the J gene TRBJ2-1; 7 bases agree with TRBD2. With V trimmed by 4 bases and J by 4 bases, 10 bases remained unmatched. This CDR3 has 16 amino acids. Germline V gene data show CDR1 as LNHDA and CDR2 as SQIVND (reference sequence). CDR3 sequence: CASSTYGASGYNEQFF. DNA of the CDR3: TGTGCCAGTAGTACTTACGGGGCTAGCGGTTACAATGAGCAGTTCTTC.

The chain combines TRBV3-1 with TRBJ1-4; D is unresolved. With 0 bases removed from V and 0 bases from J, the gap between germline ends came to 11 bases. The CDR3 contains 17 residues. The germline V gene has CDR1 LGHDT and CDR2 YNNKEL (reference sequence). CDR3 bases: TGTGCCAGCAGCCAAGATATACGGATCACAACTAATGAAAAACTGTTTTTT. Its translation: CASSQDIRITTNEKLFF.

CDR3 in amino acids: CASSPLAGVFQETQYF. The CDR3 DNA follows: TGCGCCAGCAGCCCCCTGGCGGGAGTCTTCCAAGAGACCCAGTACTTC. The chain joins TRBV4-1 to TRBJ2-5, with 7 bases matching TRBD2. Losses at the gene ends were 4 bases for V and 1 base for J; bases not matched to a gene: 9. The germline gives CDR1 MGHRA, CDR2 YSYEKL. This CDR3 spans 16 amino acids.

The V and J genes are TRBV2 and TRBJ1-1; TRBD1 matches at 8 bases. CDR3 length equals 15 residues. Germline V gene lookup returns CDR1 SNHLY and CDR2 FYNNEI. After removal of 6 bases from V and 5 bases from J, the junction contained 11 bases not matched to a gene. As DNA, the CDR3 is TGTGCCAGCAGACTCGGGACAGGACGTATGACTGAAGCTTTCTTT. Its protein product is CASRLGTGRMTEAFF. The variable domain in full, with the rest retrieved from reference TRBV2 and TRBJ1-1, is EPEVTQTPSHQVTQMGQEVILRCVPISNHLYFYWYRQILGQKVEFLVSFYNNEISEKSEIFDDQFSVERPDGSNFTLKIRSTKLEDSAMYFCASRLGTGRMTEAFFGQGTRLTVV.

The chain uses TRBV11-2 and TRBJ2-3; no firm D call. The germline CDR1 and CDR2 sequences are SGHAT and FQNNGV. V was clipped by 5 bases and J by 5 bases, with 20 bases between them. The CDR3 length is 16 residues. The CDR3 DNA reads as TGTGCCAGCAGCCCCCGGACCCAAGCGTGGGGAGATACGCAGTATTTT. Residues: CASSPRTQAWGDTQYF.

The chain uses TRBV29-1 and TRBJ1-1; tentative D call: TRBD1 (6 bases). CDR3 length equals 13 residues. Germline CDR1 and CDR2: SQVTM and ANQGSEA. The V and J ends lost 3 bases and 2 bases respectively, with 10 bases between them. This CDR3 is CSVDGQRNTEAFF. CDR3 sequence (DNA): TGCAGCGTTGATGGACAGCGAAACACTGAAGCTTTCTTT.

The rearrangement joins TRBV30 to TRBJ2-1; possibly TRBD2 for D (6 bases). Germline V gives CDR1 GTSNPN, CDR2 SVGIG (reference sequence). The CDR3 loop spans 13 amino acids. V lost 5 bases, J lost 4 bases, and 12 bases lay in between. The DNA for the CDR3 is TGTGCCTGGCATCGGGACTTATACAATGAGCAGTTCTTC. It specifies CAWHRDLYNEQFF. Filled out from reference TRBV30 and TRBJ2-1, the complete variable domain reads SQTIHQWPATLVQPVGSPLSLECTVEGTSNPNLYWYRQAAGRGLQLLFYSVGIGQISSEVPQNLSASRPQDRQFILSSKKLLLSDSGFYLCAWHRDLYNEQFFGPGTRLTVL.

V is TRBV15 and J is TRBJ2-1, with TRBD2 matching 7 bases. The CDR3 runs 14 residues. J gave up 4 bases and V 11 bases, and 11 bases lay outside the gene matches. The germline CDR1 and CDR2 sequences are LNHNV and YYDKDF (reference sequence). DNA of the CDR3: TGTGCCTCCTCCCAGGGACTACCTTACAATGAGCAGTTCTTC. Protein: CASSQGLPYNEQFF.

CDR3 sequence: CASSLAAGAGVNTEAFF. The CDR3, as DNA: TGCGCCAGCAGCTTGGCCGCTGGGGCTGGGGTGAACACTGAAGCTTTCTTT. The chain recombines TRBV5-1 with TRBJ1-1, with a weak D call TRBD1 (5 bases). This CDR3 is 17 amino acids long. CDR1 and CDR2 (germline): SGHRS, YFSETQ. V lost 0 bases and J lost 0, with 15 bases in between.

V gene TRBV30 combines with J gene TRBJ1-2; possibly TRBD1 for D (5 bases). Germline CDR1 is GTSNPN and CDR2 is SVGIG (reference sequence). This CDR3 is 13 amino acids long. Trimming took off 3 bases at V and 5 bases at J, with 13 bases between the two ends. CDR3 coding DNA: TGTGCCTGGAGCAGGGTTGAAAAGTATGGCTACACCTTC. Its protein product is CAWSRVEKYGYTF.

The V call is TRBV4-2, the J call TRBJ1-1, with D perhaps TRBD1 (6 bases). CDR3 length equals 16 residues. V shed 0 bases and J shed 1 base, with 12 bases lying between them. Germline values: CDR1 LGHNA, CDR2 YNFKEQ. CDR3 region: CASSQDLGTTNTEAFF. The CDR3 bases are TGTGCCAGCAGCCAAGATCTTGGGACAACGAACACTGAAGCTTTCTTT.

This clonotype was seen a single time. This chain's CDR3 is CASSLVGDTSGAFF. Written as DNA, the CDR3 is TGTGCCAGCAGTTTAGTAGGTGATACCAGTGGGGCTTTCTTT. The V and J genes are TRBV12-3 or TRBV12-4 and TRBJ1-1; D gene unclear. The CDR3 spans 14 residues. V was shortened by 1 base and J by 11 bases, with 17 bases between the two germline ends.